This TCR beta chain stems from a study of spatial heterogeneity in lung cancer. TCRdb re-derived calls from the 5' RACE reads in MiXCR, one entry per CDR3 protein. The sample records 10,000 to 13,000 distinct CDR3 sequences, 8.5% to 9.5% being singletons. From germline, CDR1 is DFQATT and CDR2 SNEGSKA (reference sequence). J gave up 3 bases and V 2 bases, and 5 bases lay outside the gene matches. This CDR3 is built from 14 residues. The time point was: sample taken at primary tumor resection. Tumor, nontumor lung or frozen PBMC supplied whole RNA that was sequenced unsorted. This clonotype occurred many times.

Sequenced here: PBMCs, sampled at surgery. This rearrangement joins TRBV20-1 to TRBJ2-7; 9 positions match TRBD1. This receptor was taken from a male donor with early-stage non-small cell lung cancer. This chain's CDR3 is CSARRGQGIYEQYF. For the CDR3, the DNA is TGCAGTGCTAGAAGGGGACAGGGAATCTACGAGCAGTACTTC.